This T cell receptor beta chain was recorded in a study of T cell responses to AZD1222 COVID-19 vaccine. Study-level information: Whether given at about 4 or about 12 weeks, second doses were pooled. Overall study findings and caveats: Donors, mostly white British, included more females; clonal diversity was possibly underestimated. Repertoires were collected only later (after the peak T cell response had occurred). Baseline seropositives among AZD1222 recipients totaled only six.

Germline V gene lookup returns CDR1 LNHNV and CDR2 YYDKDF (reference sequence). J was trimmed by 9 bases and V by 5 bases; bases with no gene match: 11. The CDR3 loop spans 15 amino acids. Note on this clone: Its antigen is not identified.

Profiling relied on immunoSEQ multiplex PCR, and the TCRdb table lists in-frame clones only, not all of them. Here the sample spans about 97,000 clones, approximately 90% being singletons. The sample consisted of peripheral blood, taken on day 0 of AZD1222 vaccination. This TCR was recovered from an adult in good health. The chain carries TRBV15 and TRBJ1-4; 8 bases are a match to TRBD1. CDR3 DNA sequence: TGTGCCACCAGCCCCAGTGGACAGGGAACGCAAAAACTGTTTTTT. This gives the protein CATSPSGQGTQKLFF.